These 18 T cell receptor beta chains share one sample of origin, sequenced in a study of cytotoxic CD8 clonotypes in ibrutinib-treated CLL. Using immunoSEQ multiplex PCR, the repertoire was profiled, and TCRdb retains in-frame clones only, with some absent. The profile covers more than 55,000 clones, with roughly 71% appearing a single time and about 40% taken by the ten largest. Here the sequenced sample was PBMCs, taken after 12 months of ibrutinib treatment. Source of these receptors: a human donor with chronic lymphocytic leukemia.

This chain connects TRBV9 to TRBJ2-7, with 7 nucleotides matching TRBD1. Looked up from germline, CDR1 is SGDLS and CDR2 is YYNGEE. With V trimmed by 0 bases and J by 4 bases, 7 bases remained unmatched. The CDR3 has 15 residues. CDR3 protein: CASSVAGQSKYEQYF. CDR3 bases: TGTGCCAGCAGCGTAGCGGGACAGTCAAAATACGAGCAGTACTTC.

This clone was observed a handful of times. This chain uses TRBV4-1 with TRBJ2-7; no firm D call. Trimming took 0 bases from V and 1 from J, leaving 10 bases between them. CDR1 MGHRA and CDR2 YSYEKL come from the germline V gene. This CDR3 region has 15 residues. The CDR3 DNA is TGCGCCAGCAGCCAAGATAGGGCAGTTTCCTACGAGCAGTACTTC. Translating it yields CASSQDRAVSYEQYF.

The chain links TRBV10-3 to TRBJ1-2, with 8 bases matching TRBD1. The germline gives CDR1 ENHRY, CDR2 SYGVKD. CDR3 size: 16 residues. V lost 2 bases, J lost 7 bases, and 12 bases stayed unmatched. The CDR3 reads CAISESTTGAMVGYTF. CDR3 sequence (DNA): TGTGCCATCAGTGAGAGTACGACAGGGGCTATGGTTGGCTACACCTTC.

V is TRBV7-3 and J is TRBJ2-1, with 9 bases identical to TRBD1. V gave up 2 bases and J gave up 8 bases; unmatched junction bases: 7. CDR3 length: 15 amino acids. Germline CDR1 reads SGHTA; CDR2 reads FQGTGA. CDR3 sequence: CASSLSRDRVYEQFF. CDR3 nucleotides: TGTGCCAGCAGCTTATCCCGGGACAGGGTTTATGAGCAGTTCTTC.

The chain combines TRBV9 with TRBJ2-3; 9 bases match TRBD2. Per germline, CDR1 SGDLS and CDR2 YYNGEE. V lost 3 bases to trimming and J lost 6 bases; unmatched junction nucleotides: 17. CDR3 length equals 18 residues. The CDR3 coding sequence is TGTGCCAGCAGCGGTCCAGTCGGCGGGAGGGCCTATTCGGATACGCAGTATTTT. Amino acids: CASSGPVGGRAYSDTQYF.

V and J are TRBV2 and TRBJ2-7, with TRBD1 identical over 8 bases. There are 16 residues in the CDR3. J gave up 0 bases and V 7 bases, and 11 bases lay outside the gene matches. Germline CDR1 SNHLY, CDR2 FYNNEI. CDR3 nucleotides: TGTGCCAGCACCGCGATCAGGGGGCGGAACTCCTACGAGCAGTACTTC. Amino acids: CASTAIRGRNSYEQYF.

V and J are TRBV19 and TRBJ2-1; D assignment may be TRBD1 or TRBD2 (5 bases each). V dropped 3 bases and J dropped 10 bases, with 10 bases sitting between them. Germline CDR1 is LNHDA and CDR2 is SQIVND (reference sequence). The CDR3 has 12 residues. CDR3 DNA: TGTGCCAGTAGTATGGGGGTTGTGGAGCAGTTCTTC. This sequence encodes CASSMGVVEQFF. The full variable domain, completed using reference TRBV19 and TRBJ2-1, is DGGITQSPKYLFRKEGQNVTLSCEQNLNHDAMYWYRQDPGQGLRLIYYSQIVNDFQKGDIAEGYSVSREKKESFPLTVTSAQKNPTAFYLCASSMGVVEQFFGPGTRLTVL.

This clone was seen a few times. The chain carries TRBV7-9 and TRBJ2-1; 8 bases are shared with TRBD2. J was trimmed by 6 bases and V by 5 bases; bases with no gene match: 12. Germline-derived CDR1 and CDR2 are SEHNR and FQNEAQ (reference sequence). The CDR3 is 16 amino acids. CDR3 sequence reads: CASSLGSAGGFNEQFF. The CDR3 region has the DNA TGTGCCAGCAGCCTTGGAAGCGCGGGAGGTTTCAATGAGCAGTTCTTC.

The rearrangement links TRBV19 to TRBJ2-3; 9 positions agree with TRBD1. This CDR3 spans 15 amino acids. Trimming at V came to 8 bases and at J to 2 bases, leaving 8 bases not matched to a gene. Germline CDR1 is LNHDA and CDR2 is SQIVND (reference sequence). The CDR3 sequence: CASDPGQGPTDTQYF. The DNA of the CDR3 is TGTGCCAGTGATCCGGGACAGGGACCCACAGATACGCAGTATTTT.

The chain carries TRBV9 and TRBJ1-3, with D perhaps TRBD1 (5 bases). This CDR3 has 16 amino acids. The V gene lost 1 base and the J gene lost 0 bases, with 11 bases spanning the gap. Germline V CDR1 and CDR2: SGDLS, YYNGEE. The CDR3 is CASSVPGRRSGNTIYF. The CDR3 DNA reads TGTGCCAGCAGCGTACCGGGACGCCGCTCTGGAAACACCATATATTTT. The full variable domain, rest sourced from reference TRBV9 and TRBJ1-3, is DSGVTQTPKHLITATGQRVTLRCSPRSGDLSVYWYQQSLDQGLQFLIQYYNGEERAKGNILERFSAQQFPDLHSELNLSSLELGDSALYFCASSVPGRRSGNTIYFGEGSWLTVV.

This clone was detected only a few times. V and J are TRBV4-2 and TRBJ2-7; TRBD2 matches at 10 bases. Germline V gene lookup returns CDR1 LGHNA and CDR2 YNFKEQ. Trimming cost V 3 bases and J 3 bases; bases outside gene matches: 2. The CDR3 sequence is 14 residues long. CDR3 protein: CASSQASGSYEQYF. The CDR3 DNA sequence: TGTGCCAGCAGCCAGGCTAGCGGGAGCTACGAGCAGTACTTC.

The J gene is TRBJ2-1, the V gene TRBV18; 8 bases match TRBD2. V lost 8 bases, J lost 7 bases, and 7 bases stayed unmatched. CDR3 size: 13 residues. From germline, CDR1 is KGHSH and CDR2 LQKENI. For the CDR3, the DNA is TGTGCCAGCGCGGGAGGCTCCTTAAATGAGCAGTTCTTC. Protein sequence: CASAGGSLNEQFF.

J is TRBJ2-7 and V is TRBV7-2, with 9 bases lining up with TRBD1. The CDR3 is 15 residues long. Looked up from germline, CDR1 is SGHTA and CDR2 is FQGNSA. With 2 bases clipped from V and 4 bases from J, the junction kept 6 bases outside the gene matches. The CDR3 spells CASSLSGTGLYEQYF. The DNA for the CDR3 is TGTGCCAGCAGCTTATCCGGGACAGGGTTATACGAGCAGTACTTC.

Many counts were recorded for this clone. The CDR3 DNA follows: TGTGCCAGCAGCGATAGAGGGGATGAGCAGTTCTTC. Residues: CASSDRGDEQFF. J is TRBJ2-1 and V is TRBV5-6; D tentatively fits TRBD1 or TRBD2 (5 bases each). V dropped 4 bases and J dropped 8 bases, with 10 bases sitting between them. The CDR3 is 12 residues long. Germline V lookup: CDR1 SGHDT, CDR2 YYEEEE.

A few counts support this clone. The chain couples TRBV20-1 to TRBJ1-1; D call uncertain. CDR3 length: 11 residues. Germline V gives CDR1 DFQATT, CDR2 SNEGSKA (reference sequence). Trimming left V 6 bases short and J 4 bases short, with 9 bases between. The CDR3 loop is CSADGGTEAFF. CDR3 nucleotides: TGCAGTGCGGATGGTGGCACTGAAGCTTTCTTT.

This clone was seen more than once but under ten times. V gene TRBV7-2 combines with J gene TRBJ2-7; D is unresolved. CDR3 size: 11 residues. From germline, CDR1 is SGHTA and CDR2 FQGNSA. Trimming took 6 bases from V and 4 from J, leaving 7 bases between them. As DNA, the CDR3 is TGTGCCAGCAGTCTTAATTACGAGCAGTACTTC. Amino acids: CASSLNYEQYF.

This chain connects TRBV19 to TRBJ2-3; possible D gene TRBD1, 6 bases. Trimming removed 6 bases from V and 6 bases from J, with 19 bases in between. The CDR3 extends over 15 amino acids. Per the germline V gene, CDR1 is LNHDA and CDR2 is SQIVND (reference sequence). CDR3 residues: CASSPTTGGRDTQYF. The CDR3 DNA is TGTGCCAGTAGCCCTACGACAGGCGGGCGGGATACGCAGTATTTT.

This clone has a single count. The gene calls are TRBV30 and TRBJ2-1; TRBD2 is a possible D gene (5 bases). The length of the CDR3 is 13 residues. Germline CDR1 reads GTSNPN; CDR2 reads SVGIG (reference sequence). V gave up 0 bases and J gave up 6 bases, with 9 bases separating them. The CDR3 coding sequence is TGTGCCTGGAGTGTAGGCGGGCTCAATGAGCAGTTCTTC. Protein sequence: CAWSVGGLNEQFF.